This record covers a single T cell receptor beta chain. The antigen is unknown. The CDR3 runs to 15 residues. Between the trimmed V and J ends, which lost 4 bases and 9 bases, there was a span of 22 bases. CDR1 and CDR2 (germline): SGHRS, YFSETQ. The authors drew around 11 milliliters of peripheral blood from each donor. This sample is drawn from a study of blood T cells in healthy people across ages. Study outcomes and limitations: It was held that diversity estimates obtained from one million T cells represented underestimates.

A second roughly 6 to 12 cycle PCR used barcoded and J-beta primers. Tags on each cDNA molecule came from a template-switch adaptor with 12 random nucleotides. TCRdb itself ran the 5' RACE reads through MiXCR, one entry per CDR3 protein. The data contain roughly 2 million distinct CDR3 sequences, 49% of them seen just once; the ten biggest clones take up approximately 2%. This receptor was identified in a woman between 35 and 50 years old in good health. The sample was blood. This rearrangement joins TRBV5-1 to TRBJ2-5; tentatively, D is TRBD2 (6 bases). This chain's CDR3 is CASSVGTAGTRAQYF. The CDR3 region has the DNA TGCGCCAGCAGCGTCGGGACTGCGGGGACCCGAGCCCAGTACTTC. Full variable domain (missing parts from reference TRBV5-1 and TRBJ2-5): KAGVTQTPRYLIKTRGQQVTLSCSPISGHRSVSWYQQTPGQGLQFLFEYFSETQRNKGNFPGRFSGRQFSNSRSEMNVSTLELGDSALYLCASSVGTAGTRAQYFGPGTRLLVL.